Below are 14 T cell receptor beta chains sequenced from a single sample in a study of OX40 agonist ivuxolimab in advanced cancers. The data were produced by immunoSEQ multiplex PCR, yet TCRdb's version contains in-frame clones alone and is incomplete. This sample has approximately 15,000 clones; roughly four fifths occur once, and the top ten carry 9% to 15%. The sequences come from CD4+ or CD8+ T cells sorted from blood, collected in a trial of the OX40 agonist ivuxolimab. Receptors originate from an adult with an advanced solid tumor such as melanoma, head and neck, liver or kidney cancer.

J is TRBJ2-2 and V is TRBV7-9; no firm D call. Germline CDR1 reads SEHNR; CDR2 reads FQNEAQ (reference sequence). CDR3 length: 18 amino acids. Trimming took off 6 bases at V and 5 bases at J, with 25 bases between the two ends. CDR3 sequence: CASSYSPRLSDWTGELFF. The CDR3 bases are TGTGCCAGCAGTTACTCCCCGAGGCTTTCTGATTGGACCGGGGAGCTGTTTTTT.

This chain joins TRBV5-5 and TRBJ2-7; unclear D gene. V lost 0 bases and J lost 2, with 9 bases in between. CDR1 is SGHKS and CDR2 is YYEKEE in the germline V gene (reference sequence). The CDR3 is 14 amino acids. CDR3 in amino acids: CASSLGDSPYEQYF. In nucleotides, the CDR3 is TGTGCCAGCAGCTTGGGTGACTCCCCCTACGAGCAGTACTTC. Variable domain in full (rest from reference TRBV5-5 and TRBJ2-7): DAGVTQSPTHLIKTRGQQVTLRCSPISGHKSVSWYQQVLGQGPQFIFQYYEKEERGRGNFPDRFSARQFPNYSSELNVNALLLGDSALYLCASSLGDSPYEQYFGPGTRLTVT.

The chain joins TRBV7-8 to TRBJ2-1; D ambiguous. The ends were cut back, 0 bases at V and 5 bases at J, with 5 bases in the middle. Looked up from germline, CDR1 is SGHVS and CDR2 is FQNEAQ. CDR3 length: 13 residues. The CDR3 here is CASSLAQDNEQFF. CDR3 coding DNA: TGTGCCAGCAGCTTAGCTCAAGACAATGAGCAGTTCTTC.

This rearrangement joins TRBV28 to TRBJ1-5, with D tentatively TRBD1 (5 bases). The ends were cut back, 3 bases at V and 6 bases at J, with 15 bases in the middle. There are 15 residues in the CDR3. Germline CDR1 reads MDHEN; CDR2 reads SYDVKM. The CDR3 loop reads CASSFWGVRGQPQHF. CDR3 sequence (DNA): TGTGCCAGCAGTTTCTGGGGGGTCCGAGGTCAGCCCCAGCATTTT.

The rearrangement uses TRBV9 and TRBJ2-3, with D uncertain. Germline CDR1 and CDR2: SGDLS and YYNGEE. This CDR3 is 16 amino acids long. Trimming shortened V by 0 bases and J by 0 bases, and 11 bases separated the two germline ends. Here the CDR3 reads CASSVGVQTSTDTQYF. As DNA, the CDR3 is TGTGCCAGCAGCGTAGGGGTGCAGACTAGCACAGATACGCAGTATTTT. The whole variable domain, remainder taken from reference TRBV9 and TRBJ2-3, is DSGVTQTPKHLITATGQRVTLRCSPRSGDLSVYWYQQSLDQGLQFLIQYYNGEERAKGNILERFSAQQFPDLHSELNLSSLELGDSALYFCASSVGVQTSTDTQYFGPGTRLTVL.

The chain combines TRBV28 with TRBJ2-7, with D unclear. V shed 4 bases and J shed 3 bases, with 10 bases lying between them. The CDR3 has 13 amino acids. Germline V lookup: CDR1 MDHEN, CDR2 SYDVKM. In DNA, the CDR3 is TGTGCCAGCAGTTGGAGTTACAACTACGAGCAGTACTTC. Protein: CASSWSYNYEQYF.

The J gene is TRBJ1-3, the V gene TRBV27; no definite D call. The germline gives CDR1 MNHEY, CDR2 SMNVEV (reference sequence). This CDR3 contains 14 residues. Trimming took 5 bases from V and 0 from J, leaving 8 bases between them. The DNA of the CDR3 is TGTGCCAGCAGTGCCGGGGTCTCTGGAAACACCATATATTTT. This gives the protein CASSAGVSGNTIYF.

The V and J genes are TRBV18 and TRBJ2-3; 7 nucleotides match TRBD2. CDR3 length: 14 amino acids. With V trimmed by 10 bases and J by 1 base, 8 bases remained unmatched. Per the germline V gene, CDR1 is KGHSH and CDR2 is LQKENI. The CDR3 protein is CANSREARTDTQYF. The CDR3 nucleotides are TGTGCCAACTCTCGGGAGGCCCGCACAGATACGCAGTATTTT.

This chain joins TRBV19 and TRBJ2-1; 8 bases match TRBD2. V dropped 7 bases and J dropped 4; count of bases not matched to a gene: 9. Germline CDR1 LNHDA, CDR2 SQIVND (reference sequence). This CDR3 comprises 15 residues. CDR3 sequence reads: CASTEQLAEYNEQFF. In nucleotides, the CDR3 is TGTGCCAGTACCGAACAACTAGCGGAATACAATGAGCAGTTCTTC.

For this clone: The junction and the germline gene differ at one end; a read error may be behind it. V usage is TRBV7-7 and J usage is TRBJ2-2; the D gene is possibly TRBD1 (6 bases). CDR3 size: 16 residues. Per the germline V gene, CDR1 is SSHAT and CDR2 is FNYEAQ (reference sequence). DNA for the CDR3: TGTGCTAGCAGCCCACTGGACAGTGCGGACACCGGGGAGCTGTTTTTT. Translated: CASSPLDSADTGELFF.

The CDR3 DNA is TGTGCCAGCAGCCGGACAGCTTTCTACGAGCAGTACTTC. It translates to CASSRTAFYEQYF. The chain carries TRBV28 and TRBJ2-7; D is possibly TRBD1 (6 bases). V shed 6 bases and J shed 3 bases, with 12 bases lying between them. The CDR3 sequence is 13 residues long. The V gene's germline CDR1 is MDHEN and CDR2 SYDVKM.

The chain uses TRBV19 and TRBJ2-2, with D unclear. The CDR3 extends over 13 amino acids. Per germline, CDR1 LNHDA and CDR2 SQIVND (reference sequence). Trimming took 1 base from V and 7 from J, leaving 7 bases between them. CDR3 in amino acids: CASSIGAGGELFF. The CDR3, as DNA: TGTGCCAGTAGTATAGGAGCAGGCGGGGAGCTGTTTTTT.

This chain uses TRBV5-6 with TRBJ1-2; D not certain. Per the germline V gene, CDR1 is SGHDT and CDR2 is YYEEEE. This CDR3 is 12 amino acids long. V was shortened by 4 bases and J by 7 bases, with 11 bases between the two germline ends. The CDR3 here is CASSGGIFGYTF. CDR3 bases: TGTGCCAGCAGCGGCGGGATTTTTGGCTACACCTTC. The whole variable domain, filled in from reference TRBV5-6 and TRBJ1-2, reads DAGVTQSPTHLIKTRGQQVTLRCSPKSGHDTVSWYQQALGQGPQFIFQYYEEEERQRGNFPDRFSGHQFPNYSSELNVNALLLGDSALYLCASSGGIFGYTFGSGTRLTVV.

The chain is built from TRBV6-5 and TRBJ2-3; D might be TRBD1 (5 bases). The V and J ends lost 5 bases and 1 base respectively, with 7 bases between them. The length of the CDR3 is 13 residues. Looked up from germline, CDR1 is MNHEY and CDR2 is SVGAGI. The CDR3 protein is CASSLQGTDTQYF. DNA for the CDR3: TGTGCCAGCAGTCTACAGGGCACAGATACGCAGTATTTT.